The 32 T cell receptor beta chains listed next were all sequenced from one sample in a study of blood T cell repertoires in COVID-19. Only in-frame clones appear in the TCRdb table, and some are missing; sequencing was by immunoSEQ multiplex PCR. This sample yields some 150,000 clones, of which approximately 87% are seen a single time; 3% to 4% belongs to the top ten. The material sequenced was peripheral blood. These receptors were taken from a man between 18 and 35 years old with active or convalescent COVID-19.

This clone was seen only once. This rearrangement joins TRBV11-2 to TRBJ1-2; a possible D gene is TRBD1 (6 bases). The CDR3 runs to 13 residues. Trimming took off 5 bases at V and 6 bases at J, with 13 bases between the two ends. From germline, CDR1 is SGHAT and CDR2 FQNNGV. The CDR3 DNA sequence: TGTGCCAGCAGCCCTCGGGGGGGCAATGGCTACACCTTC. Protein: CASSPRGGNGYTF.

As to this clone: Additional DNA sequences in this sample encode the identical CDR3. V usage is TRBV2 and J usage is TRBJ1-5; 9 bases agree with TRBD1. V trimming: 8 bases; J trimming: 7 bases; junction bases outside the gene matches: 6. This CDR3 contains 13 residues. Germline assignment: CDR1 SNHLY and CDR2 FYNNEI. The CDR3 sequence: CASEDRGGQPQHF. The CDR3 region has the DNA TGTGCCAGCGAGGACAGGGGTGGCCAGCCCCAGCATTTT.

V usage is TRBV5-1 and J usage is TRBJ2-1; D uncertain. Between the trimmed V and J ends, which lost 2 bases and 6 bases, there was a span of 9 bases. CDR3 length: 13 residues. The germline V gene has CDR1 SGHRS and CDR2 YFSETQ. The CDR3 nucleotides read TGCGCCAGCAGCTTTCTCGGTAGCAATGAGCAGTTCTTC. It codes for CASSFLGSNEQFF.

In its sample, this clone was seen once. The J gene is TRBJ2-6, the V gene TRBV5-1; 9 nucleotides align to TRBD1. This CDR3 region has 19 residues. CDR1 is SGHRS and CDR2 is YFSETQ in the germline V gene. The J segment lost 0 bases and the V segment lost 0 bases, leaving 7 bases of the junction unmatched. The CDR3 nucleotides read TGCGCCAGCAGCTTGGCCCCGGGACAGGGCAACTCTGGGGCCAACGTCCTGACTTTC. It yields the protein CASSLAPGQGNSGANVLTF.

The rearrangement links TRBV6-5 to TRBJ2-5, with unresolved D. V gave up 10 bases and J gave up 5 bases, with 17 bases separating them. Germline CDR1 is MNHEY and CDR2 is SVGAGI. CDR3 length: 13 residues. CDR3 sequence: CANSPRFGETQYF. CDR3 DNA sequence: TGTGCCAACTCCCCTAGGTTCGGGGAGACCCAGTACTTC.

The chain couples TRBV28 to TRBJ2-7; 10 nucleotides agree with TRBD2. CDR1 is MDHEN and CDR2 is SYDVKM in the germline V gene. This CDR3 is built from 17 residues. V lost 4 bases and J lost 4; bases outside the gene matches: 13. The CDR3 sequence is CASSSNYEVAGGYEQYV. CDR3 DNA: TGTGCCAGCAGTTCGAACTATGAGGTAGCGGGGGGATACGAGCAGTACGTC.

The chain is built from TRBV4-2 and TRBJ1-1, with D possibly matching TRBD1 (5 bases). Trimming stripped 0 bases from V and 1 base from J, with 15 bases between. The CDR3 runs to 17 residues. The germline CDR1 and CDR2 sequences are LGHNA and YNFKEQ. The CDR3 here is CASSQDPGTGGNTEAFF. DNA for the CDR3: TGTGCCAGCAGCCAAGATCCGGGGACGGGAGGGAACACTGAAGCTTTCTTT.

This sequence joins TRBV7-9 and TRBJ1-4; D not resolved. This CDR3 has 16 residues. Germline V lookup: CDR1 SEHNR, CDR2 FQNEAQ (reference sequence). Trimming pared 1 base from V and 3 bases from J, leaving 12 bases between. The CDR3 loop is CASSLGGSSANEKLFF. DNA for the CDR3: TGTGCCAGCAGCTTAGGAGGGTCTTCGGCTAATGAAAAACTGTTTTTT.

CDR3 in DNA: TGTGCCATCAGTGAAGGGACTAGCGGGATAGATACGCAGTATTTT. It is translated as CAISEGTSGIDTQYF. The chain uses TRBV10-3 and TRBJ2-3; 13 bases line up with TRBD2. The J segment lost 5 bases and the V segment lost 3 bases, leaving 2 bases of the junction unmatched. CDR3 length: 15 amino acids. CDR1 is ENHRY, CDR2 SYGVKD, per germline.

The rearrangement links TRBV24-1 to TRBJ2-2; weak D call: TRBD1 (6 bases). V was cut by 8 bases and J by 2 bases, with 8 bases left in between. Germline CDR1 reads KGHDR; CDR2 reads SFDVKD. This CDR3 has 13 amino acids. CDR3 amino acids: CATTGTNTGELFF. In DNA, the CDR3 is TGTGCCACCACCGGGACAAACACCGGGGAGCTGTTTTTT.

This clone has more than one count but fewer than ten. The chain uses TRBV5-1 and TRBJ1-2; TRBD1 aligns across 7 bases. CDR3 length: 16 amino acids. Trimming removed 4 bases from V and 2 bases from J; junction bases left unmatched: 11. Germline V CDR1 and CDR2: SGHRS, YFSETQ. DNA of the CDR3: TGCGCCAGCAGCCCTTCAGGGGGGCAGATAAACTATGGCTACACCTTC. Residues: CASSPSGGQINYGYTF.

The gene calls are TRBV6-5 and TRBJ1-2; possibly TRBD1 for D (5 bases). CDR3 length equals 12 residues. CDR1 is MNHEY and CDR2 is SVGAGI in the germline V gene. The V gene lost 5 bases and the J gene lost 8 bases, with 12 bases spanning the gap. Here the CDR3 reads CASSPNGGGYTF. The CDR3 DNA sequence: TGTGCCAGCAGTCCAAACGGGGGGGGCTACACCTTC.

The chain recombines TRBV19 with TRBJ1-6; maybe TRBD1 (5 bases). The V gene's germline CDR1 is LNHDA and CDR2 SQIVND (reference sequence). This CDR3 has 18 amino acids. The V end was cut by 3 bases, the J end by 0 bases, with 15 bases between. CDR3 loop: CASSMTLLRGSYNSPLHF. CDR3 sequence (DNA): TGTGCCAGTAGTATGACTCTTCTTAGGGGCTCCTATAATTCACCCCTCCACTTT.

This sequence joins TRBV29-1 and TRBJ1-1; the D gene is possibly TRBD1 (5 bases). V was shortened by 5 bases and J by 7 bases, with 14 bases between the two germline ends. The CDR3 is 12 amino acids. Germline V gene data show CDR1 as SQVTM and CDR2 as ANQGSEA. CDR3 bases: TGCAGCGTTCTTCTCCAGGGCAGTGAAGCTTTCTTT. Its translation: CSVLLQGSEAFF.

V and J are TRBV3-1 (or the pseudogene TRBV3-2) and TRBJ1-2, with D maybe TRBD1 (5 bases). CDR3 length: 15 amino acids. CDR1 and CDR2 (germline): LGHDT, YNNKEL (reference sequence). The germline V and J ends were trimmed by 0 bases and 2 bases, with 10 bases remaining between them. The CDR3 sequence is CASSQDTGGNYGYTF. CDR3 DNA: TGTGCCAGCAGCCAAGATACCGGGGGGAACTATGGCTACACCTTC.

This clone appeared once. The rearrangement links TRBV7-2 to TRBJ2-3; unclear D gene. V was clipped by 4 bases and J by 4 bases, with 18 bases between them. The CDR3 consists of 16 residues. The germline V gene has CDR1 SGHTA and CDR2 FQGNSA. The CDR3 DNA reads as TGTGCCAGCAGCTCTAGAAAGAGTGGAACCCCAGATACGCAGTATTTT. This translates into CASSSRKSGTPDTQYF.

The J gene is TRBJ1-2, the V gene TRBV25-1; 9 bases fit TRBD1. V lost 3 bases to trimming and J lost 8 bases; unmatched junction nucleotides: 10. The CDR3 covers 15 residues. The V gene's germline CDR1 is MGHDK and CDR2 SYGVNS. CDR3 protein: CASSEGTGRRRGYTF. In DNA form, the CDR3 reads TGTGCCAGCAGTGAGGGGACAGGGAGGAGAAGGGGCTACACCTTC.

The rearrangement links TRBV29-1 to TRBJ1-1, with D hard to call. CDR1 is SQVTM, CDR2 ANQGSEA, per germline. The CDR3 covers 12 residues. CDR3 in amino acids: CTTEGLNTEAFF. The CDR3, as DNA: TGCACCACTGAGGGTCTGAACACTGAAGCTTTCTTT.

The chain couples TRBV9 to TRBJ1-2; D ambiguous. V shed 3 bases and J shed 3 bases, with 12 bases lying between them. Germline CDR1 is SGDLS and CDR2 is YYNGEE. This CDR3 contains 14 residues. The CDR3, as DNA: TGTGCCAGCAGCGCCGGGGAAGGTTACTATGGCTACACCTTC. Its translation: CASSAGEGYYGYTF.

V gene TRBV9 combines with J gene TRBJ2-7; no clear D gene. V gave up 0 bases and J gave up 1 base, with 8 bases separating them. From germline, CDR1 is SGDLS and CDR2 YYNGEE. The CDR3 covers 14 residues. CDR3 DNA sequence: TGTGCCAGCAGCGTAGGAGTCAGGTCCTACGAGCAGTACTTC. Translated, it gives CASSVGVRSYEQYF.

This chain connects TRBV24-1 to TRBJ2-4; unclear D gene. The CDR3 runs 17 residues. The germline V and J ends were trimmed by 9 bases and 1 base, with 21 bases remaining between them. The germline CDR1 and CDR2 sequences are KGHDR and SFDVKD. The CDR3 here is CATDLRRHMEAKNIQYF. The CDR3 DNA reads as TGTGCCACCGATCTCCGACGTCATATGGAGGCCAAAAACATTCAGTACTTC.

The J gene is TRBJ1-6, the V gene TRBV7-2, with TRBD1 as a possible D gene (5 bases). The V end lost 2 bases, the J end lost 10 bases, and 12 bases lay between the germline ends. CDR1 and CDR2 from the germline V gene are SGHTA and FQGNSA. This CDR3 is 14 amino acids long. The CDR3 sequence: CASSLRQGYSPLHF. The CDR3 nucleotides are TGTGCCAGCAGCTTAAGGCAGGGTTACTCACCCCTCCACTTT.

The rearrangement joins TRBV5-8 to TRBJ2-7; tentatively, D is TRBD1 (5 bases). CDR1 is SGHTS, CDR2 YDEGEE, per germline. V dropped 2 bases and J dropped 4 bases, with 13 bases sitting between them. The CDR3 is made up of 14 amino acids. The CDR3 loop reads CASSFPFRAYEQYF. The DNA of the CDR3 is TGTGCCAGCAGCTTCCCGTTCAGGGCTTACGAGCAGTACTTC.

V and J are TRBV6-5 and TRBJ1-5, with 8 bases aligning to TRBD1. Trimming at V came to 5 bases and at J to 6 bases, leaving 3 bases not matched to a gene. Germline-derived CDR1 and CDR2 are MNHEY and SVGAGI. The length of the CDR3 is 13 residues. The CDR3: CASSQGAAQPQHF. CDR3 nucleotides: TGTGCCAGCAGTCAGGGGGCGGCTCAGCCCCAGCATTTT.

V and J are TRBV7-3 and TRBJ2-7; 9 bases are shared with TRBD1. V trimming: 5 bases; J trimming: 4 bases; junction bases outside the gene matches: 3. The CDR3 loop spans 13 amino acids. Germline CDR1 is SGHTA and CDR2 is FQGTGA. In nucleotides, the CDR3 is TGTGCCAGCAGCACGGACAGGGGATACGAGCAGTACTTC. Translation gives CASSTDRGYEQYF.

The J gene is TRBJ1-5, the V gene TRBV12-3 or TRBV12-4; D remains unclear. This CDR3 contains 12 residues. Deletions cut 3 bases from V and 7 bases from J, with 7 bases between. CDR3 DNA: TGTGCCAGCAGTTTCGGGTACCAGCCCCAGCATTTT. Residues: CASSFGYQPQHF.

The chain uses TRBV4-2 and TRBJ2-7; 11 bases fit TRBD2. The V and J ends lost 3 bases and 7 bases, in that order; junction bases with no gene match: 11. The CDR3 loop spans 16 amino acids. CDR1 is LGHNA, CDR2 YNFKEQ, per germline. CDR3 residues: CASSHTGTSGGNEQYF. The CDR3 DNA is TGTGCCAGCAGCCATACCGGGACTAGCGGAGGCAATGAGCAGTACTTC.

The chain employs TRBV27 and TRBJ1-4; TRBD1 is a possible D gene (6 bases). Trimming took 4 bases from V and 6 from J, leaving 15 bases between them. Germline V CDR1 and CDR2: MNHEY, SMNVEV (reference sequence). The CDR3 sequence is 15 residues long. The CDR3 region is CASSSTGSPYEKLFF. The CDR3 DNA sequence: TGTGCCAGCAGTTCTACAGGGTCACCCTATGAAAAACTGTTTTTT.

This rearrangement joins TRBV21-1 to TRBJ2-1; the table's D call, TRBD1, has no DNA check behind it. TRBV21-1 counts as a pseudogene. The CDR3 length is 11 residues. The CDR3 DNA reads as TGTGCCAGCAACTCAGACAGTGAGCAGTTCTTC. Its translation: CASNSDSEQFF.

This chain connects TRBV11-2 to TRBJ1-1; tentatively, D is TRBD1 (6 bases). The CDR3 spans 16 residues. The germline gives CDR1 SGHAT, CDR2 FQNNGV. The V gene lost 3 bases and the J gene lost 2 bases, with 16 bases spanning the gap. In DNA form, the CDR3 reads TGTGCCAGCAGCTTCCCGACAGGAACCAGCAACACTGAAGCTTTCTTT. Translation: CASSFPTGTSNTEAFF.

The chain recombines TRBV29-1 with TRBJ1-2, with 7 bases lining up with TRBD1. Germline assignment: CDR1 SQVTM and CDR2 ANQGSEA. V trimming: 4 bases; J trimming: 4 bases; junction bases outside the gene matches: 6. The CDR3 has 13 residues. The CDR3 region is CSVVVGTAYGYTF. The DNA of the CDR3 is TGCAGCGTTGTCGTCGGGACAGCCTATGGCTACACCTTC.

A few counts support this clone. The chain carries TRBV5-6 and TRBJ2-2; weak D call: TRBD1 (6 bases). Germline CDR1 reads SGHDT; CDR2 reads YYEEEE. The V end lost 4 bases, the J end lost 4 bases, and 14 bases lay between the germline ends. The CDR3 spans 15 residues. CDR3 in DNA: TGTGCCAGCAGCACAACTACAGGGCCCACCGGGGAGCTGTTTTTT. Translated, it gives CASSTTTGPTGELFF. Complete variable domain (other parts from reference TRBV5-6 and TRBJ2-2): DAGVTQSPTHLIKTRGQQVTLRCSPKSGHDTVSWYQQALGQGPQFIFQYYEEEERQRGNFPDRFSGHQFPNYSSELNVNALLLGDSALYLCASSTTTGPTGELFFGEGSRLTVL.